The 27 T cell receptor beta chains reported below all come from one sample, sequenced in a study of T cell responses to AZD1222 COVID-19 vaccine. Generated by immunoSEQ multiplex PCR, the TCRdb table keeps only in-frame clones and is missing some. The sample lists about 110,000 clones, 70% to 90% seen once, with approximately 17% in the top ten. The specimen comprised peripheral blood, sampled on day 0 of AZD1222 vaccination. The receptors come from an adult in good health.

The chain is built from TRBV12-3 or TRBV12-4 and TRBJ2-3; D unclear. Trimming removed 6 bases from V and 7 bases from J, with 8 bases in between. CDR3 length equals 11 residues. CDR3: CASSLQNTQYF. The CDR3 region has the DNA TGTGCCAGCAGCCTACAGAATACGCAGTATTTT.

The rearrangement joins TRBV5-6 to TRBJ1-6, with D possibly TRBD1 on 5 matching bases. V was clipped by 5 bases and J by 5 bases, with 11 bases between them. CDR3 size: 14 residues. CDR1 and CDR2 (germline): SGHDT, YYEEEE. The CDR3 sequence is CASRAGVNNSPLHF. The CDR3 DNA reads TGTGCCAGCAGGGCGGGGGTTAATAATTCACCCCTCCACTTT. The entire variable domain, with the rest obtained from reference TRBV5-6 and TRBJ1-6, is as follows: DAGVTQSPTHLIKTRGQQVTLRCSPKSGHDTVSWYQQALGQGPQFIFQYYEEEERQRGNFPDRFSGHQFPNYSSELNVNALLLGDSALYLCASRAGVNNSPLHFGNGTRLTVT.

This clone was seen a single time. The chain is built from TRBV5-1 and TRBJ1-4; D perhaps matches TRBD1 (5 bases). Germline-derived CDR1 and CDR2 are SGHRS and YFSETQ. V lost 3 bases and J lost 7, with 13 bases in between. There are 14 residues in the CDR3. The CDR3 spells CASSSEGRVEKLFF. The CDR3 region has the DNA TGCGCCAGCAGCTCGGAGGGCAGGGTTGAAAAACTGTTTTTT.

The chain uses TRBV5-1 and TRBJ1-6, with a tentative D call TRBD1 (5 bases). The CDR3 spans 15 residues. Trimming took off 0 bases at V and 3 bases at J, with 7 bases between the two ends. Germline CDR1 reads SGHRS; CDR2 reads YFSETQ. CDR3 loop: CASSLGGLYNSPLHF. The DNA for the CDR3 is TGCGCCAGCAGCTTGGGGGGCCTCTATAATTCACCCCTCCACTTT.

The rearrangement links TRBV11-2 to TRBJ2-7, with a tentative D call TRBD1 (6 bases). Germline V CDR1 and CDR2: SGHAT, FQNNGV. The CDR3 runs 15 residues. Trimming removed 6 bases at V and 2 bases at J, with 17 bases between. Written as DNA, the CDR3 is TGTGCCAGCAGTCGCTCCGGGACAAATCCCTACGAGCAGTACGTC. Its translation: CASSRSGTNPYEQYV.

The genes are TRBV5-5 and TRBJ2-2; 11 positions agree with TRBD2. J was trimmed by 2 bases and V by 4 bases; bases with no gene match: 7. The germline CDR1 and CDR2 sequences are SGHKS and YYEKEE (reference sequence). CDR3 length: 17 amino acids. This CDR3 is CASSPSGTSGNTGELFF. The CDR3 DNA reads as TGTGCCAGCAGCCCGAGCGGGACTAGCGGTAACACCGGGGAGCTGTTTTTT.

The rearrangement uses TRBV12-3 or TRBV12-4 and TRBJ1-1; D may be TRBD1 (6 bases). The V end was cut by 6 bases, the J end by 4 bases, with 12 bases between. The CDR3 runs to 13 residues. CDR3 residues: CASRPRGGTEAFF. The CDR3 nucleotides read TGTGCCAGCAGGCCAAGGGGGGGCACTGAAGCTTTCTTT.

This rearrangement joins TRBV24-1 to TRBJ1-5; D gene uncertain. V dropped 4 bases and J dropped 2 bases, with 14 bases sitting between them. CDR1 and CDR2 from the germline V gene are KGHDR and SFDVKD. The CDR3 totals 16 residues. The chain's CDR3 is CATSDLSRVGNQPQHF. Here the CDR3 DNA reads TGTGCCACCAGTGACCTGAGTAGGGTCGGCAATCAGCCCCAGCATTTT.

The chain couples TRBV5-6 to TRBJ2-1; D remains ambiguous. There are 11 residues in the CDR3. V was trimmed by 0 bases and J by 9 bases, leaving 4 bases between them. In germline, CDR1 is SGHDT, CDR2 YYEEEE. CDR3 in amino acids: CASSLAFEQFF. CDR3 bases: TGTGCCAGCAGCTTGGCCTTTGAGCAGTTCTTC.

As DNA, the CDR3 is TGTGCCAGCAGCTCCCTAGGCGCAGGGCTGAACACTGAAGCTTTCTTT. Amino acids: CASSSLGAGLNTEAFF. The chain uses TRBV27 and TRBJ1-1, with a weak D call TRBD1 (5 bases). This CDR3 contains 16 residues. The V end was cut by 6 bases, the J end by 0 bases, with 17 bases between. Germline CDR1 and CDR2: MNHEY and SMNVEV (reference sequence).

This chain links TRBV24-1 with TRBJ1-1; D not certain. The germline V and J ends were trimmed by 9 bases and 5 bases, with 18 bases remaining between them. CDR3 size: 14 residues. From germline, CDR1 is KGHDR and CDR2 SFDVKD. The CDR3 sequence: CATPRSFGWTEAFF. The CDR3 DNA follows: TGTGCCACCCCACGATCGTTCGGGTGGACTGAAGCTTTCTTT.

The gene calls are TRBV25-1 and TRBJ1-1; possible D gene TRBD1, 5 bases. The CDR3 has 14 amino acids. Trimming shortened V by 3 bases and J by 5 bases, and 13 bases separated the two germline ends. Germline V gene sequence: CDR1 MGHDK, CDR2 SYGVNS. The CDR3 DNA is TGTGCCAGCAGTGATGTAGGGGTCTCGACTGAAGCTTTCTTT. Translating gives CASSDVGVSTEAFF.

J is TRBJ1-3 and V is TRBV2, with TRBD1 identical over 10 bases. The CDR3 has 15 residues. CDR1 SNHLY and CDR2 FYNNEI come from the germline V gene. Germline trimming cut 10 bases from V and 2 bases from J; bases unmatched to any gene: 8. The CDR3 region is CATKPDRGPGNTIYF. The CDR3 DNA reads TGTGCCACCAAACCAGACAGGGGGCCTGGAAACACCATATATTTT.

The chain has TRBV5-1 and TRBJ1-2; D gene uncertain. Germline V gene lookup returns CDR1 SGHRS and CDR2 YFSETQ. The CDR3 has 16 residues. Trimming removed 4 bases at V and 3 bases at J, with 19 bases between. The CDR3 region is CASSLSLGIPDYGYTF. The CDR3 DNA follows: TGCGCCAGCAGCCTAAGTCTCGGGATCCCGGACTATGGCTACACCTTC.

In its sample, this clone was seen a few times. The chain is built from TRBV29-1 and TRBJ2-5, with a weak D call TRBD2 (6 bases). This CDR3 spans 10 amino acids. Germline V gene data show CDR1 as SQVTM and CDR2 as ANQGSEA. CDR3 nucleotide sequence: TGCACCGGGGGACAAGAGACCCAGTACTTC. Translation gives CTGGQETQYF.

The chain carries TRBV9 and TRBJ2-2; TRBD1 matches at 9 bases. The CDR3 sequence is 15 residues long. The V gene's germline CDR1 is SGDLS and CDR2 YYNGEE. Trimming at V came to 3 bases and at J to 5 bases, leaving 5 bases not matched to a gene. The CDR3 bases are TGTGCCAGCAGCGCGGGACAGGGCGAGACCGGGGAGCTGTTTTTT. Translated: CASSAGQGETGELFF.

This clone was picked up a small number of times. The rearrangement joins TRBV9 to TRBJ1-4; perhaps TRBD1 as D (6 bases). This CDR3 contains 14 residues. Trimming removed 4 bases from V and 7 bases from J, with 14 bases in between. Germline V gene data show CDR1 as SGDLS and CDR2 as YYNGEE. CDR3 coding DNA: TGTGCCAGCAGCTTCGACTTGGGGGCTGAAAAACTGTTTTTT. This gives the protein CASSFDLGAEKLFF.

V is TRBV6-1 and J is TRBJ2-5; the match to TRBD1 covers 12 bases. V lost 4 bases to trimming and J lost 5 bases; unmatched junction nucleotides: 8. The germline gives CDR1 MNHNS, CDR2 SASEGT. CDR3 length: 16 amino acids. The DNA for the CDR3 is TGTGCCAGCAGTGTTTCGGGACAGGGGGCGCGGGAGACCCAGTACTTC. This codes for CASSVSGQGARETQYF.

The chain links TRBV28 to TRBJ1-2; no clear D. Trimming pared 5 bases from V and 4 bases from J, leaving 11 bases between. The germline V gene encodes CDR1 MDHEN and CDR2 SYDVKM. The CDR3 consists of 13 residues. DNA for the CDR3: TGTGCCAGCAGTGGGCCTCGGGCCTATGGCTACACCTTC. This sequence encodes CASSGPRAYGYTF.

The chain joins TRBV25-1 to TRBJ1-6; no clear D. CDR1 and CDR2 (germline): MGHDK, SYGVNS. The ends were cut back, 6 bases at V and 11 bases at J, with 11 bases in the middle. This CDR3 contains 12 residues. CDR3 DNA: TGTGCCAGCAGAGACGGCGGAGCACCCCTCCACTTT. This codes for CASRDGGAPLHF.

The CDR3 is CASSLVGRYEQYF. The CDR3 nucleotides are TGTGCCAGCAGCTTAGTTGGCAGGTACGAGCAGTACTTC. The V call is TRBV7-2, the J call TRBJ2-7, with D unresolved. Germline assignment: CDR1 SGHTA and CDR2 FQGNSA. V was trimmed by 1 base and J by 4 bases, leaving 8 bases between them. There are 13 residues in the CDR3.

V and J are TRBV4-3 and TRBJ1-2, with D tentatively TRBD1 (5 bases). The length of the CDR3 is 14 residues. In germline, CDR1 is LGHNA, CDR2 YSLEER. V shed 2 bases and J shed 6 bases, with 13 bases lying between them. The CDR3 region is CASSQTTVGHGYTF. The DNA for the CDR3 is TGCGCCAGCAGCCAAACTACAGTGGGGCATGGCTACACCTTC.

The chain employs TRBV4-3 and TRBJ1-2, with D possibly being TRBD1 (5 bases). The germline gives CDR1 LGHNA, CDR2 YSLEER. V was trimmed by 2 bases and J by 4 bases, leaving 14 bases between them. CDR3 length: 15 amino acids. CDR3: CASSQSVGESYGYTF. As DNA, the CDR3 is TGCGCCAGCAGCCAATCCGTGGGGGAGAGCTATGGCTACACCTTC.

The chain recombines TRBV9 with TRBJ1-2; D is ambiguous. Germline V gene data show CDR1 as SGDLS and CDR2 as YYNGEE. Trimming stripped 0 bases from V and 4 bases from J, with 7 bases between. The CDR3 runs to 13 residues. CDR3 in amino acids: CASSVDGTYGYTF. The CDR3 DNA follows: TGTGCCAGCAGCGTAGACGGCACCTATGGCTACACCTTC.

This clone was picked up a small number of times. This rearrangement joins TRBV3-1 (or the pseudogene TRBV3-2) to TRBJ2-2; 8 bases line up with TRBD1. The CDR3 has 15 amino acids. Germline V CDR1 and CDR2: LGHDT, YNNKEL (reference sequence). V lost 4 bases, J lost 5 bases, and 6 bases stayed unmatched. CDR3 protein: CASSRGQVGTGELFF. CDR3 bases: TGTGCCAGCAGCCGGGGACAGGTGGGGACCGGGGAGCTGTTTTTT.

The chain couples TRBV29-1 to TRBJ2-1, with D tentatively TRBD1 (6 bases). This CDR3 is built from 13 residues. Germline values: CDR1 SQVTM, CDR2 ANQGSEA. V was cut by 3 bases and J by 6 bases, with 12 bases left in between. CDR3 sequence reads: CSVEQGWGNEQFF. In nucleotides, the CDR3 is TGCAGCGTTGAGCAGGGGTGGGGCAATGAGCAGTTCTTC.

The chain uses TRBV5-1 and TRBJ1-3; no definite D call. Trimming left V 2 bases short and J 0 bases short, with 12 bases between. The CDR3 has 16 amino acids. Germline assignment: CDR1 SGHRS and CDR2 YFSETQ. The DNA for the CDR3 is TGCGCCAGCAGCTTCTCGGGATCCCTCTCTGGAAACACCATATATTTT. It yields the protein CASSFSGSLSGNTIYF.